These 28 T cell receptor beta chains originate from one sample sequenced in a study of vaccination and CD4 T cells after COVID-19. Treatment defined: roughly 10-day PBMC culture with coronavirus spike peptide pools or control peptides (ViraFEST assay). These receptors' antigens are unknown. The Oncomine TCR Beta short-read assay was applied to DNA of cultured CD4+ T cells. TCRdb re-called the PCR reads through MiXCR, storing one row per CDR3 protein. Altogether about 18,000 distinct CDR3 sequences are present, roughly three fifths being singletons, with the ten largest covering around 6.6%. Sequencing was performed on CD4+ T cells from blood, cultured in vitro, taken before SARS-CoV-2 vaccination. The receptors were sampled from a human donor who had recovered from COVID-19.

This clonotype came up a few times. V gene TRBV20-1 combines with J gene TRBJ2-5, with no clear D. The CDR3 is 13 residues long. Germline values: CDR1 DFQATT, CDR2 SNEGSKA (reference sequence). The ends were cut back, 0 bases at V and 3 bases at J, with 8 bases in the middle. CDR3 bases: TGCAGTGCTAGAGATCGTCTCAAAGAGACCCAGTACTTC. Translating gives CSARDRLKETQYF.

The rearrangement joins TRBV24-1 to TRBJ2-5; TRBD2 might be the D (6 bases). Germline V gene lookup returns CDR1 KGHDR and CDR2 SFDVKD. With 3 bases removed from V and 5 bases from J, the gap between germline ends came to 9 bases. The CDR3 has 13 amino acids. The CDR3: CATSDGGLETQYF. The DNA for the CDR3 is TGTGCCACCAGTGATGGAGGGCTTGAGACCCAGTACTTC.

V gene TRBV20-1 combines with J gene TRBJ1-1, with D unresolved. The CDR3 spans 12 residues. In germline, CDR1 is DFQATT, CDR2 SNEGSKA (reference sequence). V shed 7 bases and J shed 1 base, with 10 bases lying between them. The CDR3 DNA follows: TGCAGTGGCCGGGAGGGGAACACTGAAGCTTTCTTT. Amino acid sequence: CSGREGNTEAFF.

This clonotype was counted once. The CDR3 spells CASSLAVAGNEKLFF. The CDR3, as DNA: TGCGCCAGCAGCTTGGCCGTCGCAGGAAATGAAAAACTGTTTTTT. The chain is built from TRBV5-1 and TRBJ1-4; the D is unclear. The CDR3 extends over 15 amino acids. V lost 0 bases, J lost 5 bases, and 11 bases lay in between. Germline CDR1 is SGHRS and CDR2 is YFSETQ.

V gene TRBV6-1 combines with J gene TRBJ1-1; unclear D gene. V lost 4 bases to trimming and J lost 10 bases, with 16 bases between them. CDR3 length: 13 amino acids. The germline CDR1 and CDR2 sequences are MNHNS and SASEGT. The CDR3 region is CASSAQTQVAAFF. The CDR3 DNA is TGTGCCAGCAGTGCGCAGACCCAGGTTGCAGCTTTCTTT.

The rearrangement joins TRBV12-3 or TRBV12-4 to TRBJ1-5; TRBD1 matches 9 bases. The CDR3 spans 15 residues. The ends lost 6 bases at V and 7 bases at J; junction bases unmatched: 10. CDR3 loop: CASSSDRGLSQPQHF. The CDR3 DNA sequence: TGTGCCAGCAGCTCGGACAGGGGATTAAGCCAGCCCCAGCATTTT.

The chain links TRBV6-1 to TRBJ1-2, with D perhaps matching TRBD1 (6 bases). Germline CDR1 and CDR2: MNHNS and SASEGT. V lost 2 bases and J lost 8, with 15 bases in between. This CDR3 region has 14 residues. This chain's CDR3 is CASSETGASVGYTF. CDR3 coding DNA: TGTGCCAGCAGTGAAACGGGGGCGTCGGTCGGCTACACCTTC.

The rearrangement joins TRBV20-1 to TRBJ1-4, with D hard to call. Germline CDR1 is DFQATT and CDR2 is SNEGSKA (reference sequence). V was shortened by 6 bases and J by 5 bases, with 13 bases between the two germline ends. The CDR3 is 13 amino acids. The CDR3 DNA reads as TGCAGTGCCCGGACGGATTTGAATGAAAAACTGTTTTTT. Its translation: CSARTDLNEKLFF.

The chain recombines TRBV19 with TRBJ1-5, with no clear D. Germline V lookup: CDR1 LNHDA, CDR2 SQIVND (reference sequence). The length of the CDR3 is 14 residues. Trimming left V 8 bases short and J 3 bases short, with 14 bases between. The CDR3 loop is CASGDPWVNQPQHF. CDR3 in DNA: TGTGCCAGTGGGGATCCGTGGGTCAATCAGCCCCAGCATTTT.

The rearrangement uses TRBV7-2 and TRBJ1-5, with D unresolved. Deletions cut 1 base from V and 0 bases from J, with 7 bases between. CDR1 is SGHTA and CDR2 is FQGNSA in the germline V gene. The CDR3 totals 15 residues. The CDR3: CASSLGSRSNQPQHF. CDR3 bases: TGTGCCAGCAGCTTAGGCTCCCGTAGCAATCAGCCCCAGCATTTT.

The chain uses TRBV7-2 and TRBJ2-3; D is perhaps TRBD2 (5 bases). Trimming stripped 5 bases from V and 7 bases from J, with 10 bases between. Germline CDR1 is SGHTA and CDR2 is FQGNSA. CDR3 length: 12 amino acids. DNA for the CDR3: TGTGCCAGCAGCCAGGCGGGTTATACGCAGTATTTT. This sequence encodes CASSQAGYTQYF.

The CDR3 here is CATSDPGRETQYF. In DNA form, the CDR3 reads TGTGCCACCAGTGACCCGGGCCGAGAGACCCAGTACTTC. The chain is built from TRBV24-1 and TRBJ2-5; D call uncertain. The CDR3 totals 13 residues. V lost 4 bases and J 4 bases, leaving 9 bases between the germline ends. In germline, CDR1 is KGHDR, CDR2 SFDVKD.

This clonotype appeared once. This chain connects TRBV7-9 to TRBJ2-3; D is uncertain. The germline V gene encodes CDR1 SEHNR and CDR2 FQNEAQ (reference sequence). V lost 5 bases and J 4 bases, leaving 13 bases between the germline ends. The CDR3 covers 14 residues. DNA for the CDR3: TGTGCCAGCAGCCAAACACCGGAGTCAGATACGCAGTATTTT. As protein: CASSQTPESDTQYF. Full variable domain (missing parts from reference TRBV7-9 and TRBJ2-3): DTGVSQNPRHKITKRGQNVTFRCDPISEHNRLYWYRQTLGQGPEFLTYFQNEAQLEKSRLLSDRFSAERPKGSFSTLEIQRTEQGDSAMYLCASSQTPESDTQYFGPGTRLTVL.

The DNA for the CDR3 is TGTGCCAGCAGGATAGGGGACTCTGGAAACACCATATATTTT. Its translation is CASRIGDSGNTIYF. J is TRBJ1-3 and V is TRBV6-1; a weak D match, TRBD1 (5 bases). The CDR3 is 14 amino acids. Germline V lookup: CDR1 MNHNS, CDR2 SASEGT. The V and J ends lost 6 bases and 0 bases respectively, with 9 bases between them.

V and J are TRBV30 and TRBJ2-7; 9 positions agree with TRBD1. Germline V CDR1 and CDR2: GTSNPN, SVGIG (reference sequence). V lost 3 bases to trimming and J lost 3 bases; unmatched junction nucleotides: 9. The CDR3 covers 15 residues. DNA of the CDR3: TGTGCCTGGAGAGCCGGGACAGGGTTTTACTACGAGCAGTACTTC. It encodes CAWRAGTGFYYEQYF. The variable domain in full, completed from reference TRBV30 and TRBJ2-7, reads SQTIHQWPATLVQPVGSPLSLECTVEGTSNPNLYWYRQAAGRGLQLLFYSVGIGQISSEVPQNLSASRPQDRQFILSSKKLLLSDSGFYLCAWRAGTGFYYEQYFGPGTRLTVT.

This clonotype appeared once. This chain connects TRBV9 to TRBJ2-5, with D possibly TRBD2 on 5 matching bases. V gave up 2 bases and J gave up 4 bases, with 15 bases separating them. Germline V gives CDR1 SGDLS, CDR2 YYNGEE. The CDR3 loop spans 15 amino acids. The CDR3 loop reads CASSVAGFPPETQYF. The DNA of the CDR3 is TGTGCCAGCAGCGTTGCGGGCTTCCCCCCAGAGACCCAGTACTTC. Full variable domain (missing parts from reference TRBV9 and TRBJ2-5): DSGVTQTPKHLITATGQRVTLRCSPRSGDLSVYWYQQSLDQGLQFLIQYYNGEERAKGNILERFSAQQFPDLHSELNLSSLELGDSALYFCASSVAGFPPETQYFGPGTRLLVL.

Here the CDR3 reads CSARELDRNTEAFF. The DNA of the CDR3 is TGCAGTGCTAGAGAACTTGACAGGAACACTGAAGCTTTCTTT. The chain employs TRBV20-1 and TRBJ1-1; possible D gene TRBD1, 5 bases. Germline V lookup: CDR1 DFQATT, CDR2 SNEGSKA (reference sequence). Trimming pared 0 bases from V and 1 base from J, leaving 9 bases between. This CDR3 contains 14 residues.

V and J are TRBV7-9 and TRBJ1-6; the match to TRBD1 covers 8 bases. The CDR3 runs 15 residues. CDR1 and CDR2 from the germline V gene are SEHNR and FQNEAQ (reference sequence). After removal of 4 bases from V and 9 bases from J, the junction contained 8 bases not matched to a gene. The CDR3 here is CASSSWTGIGSPLHF. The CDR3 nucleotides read TGTGCCAGCAGCTCATGGACAGGGATCGGTTCACCCCTCCACTTT.

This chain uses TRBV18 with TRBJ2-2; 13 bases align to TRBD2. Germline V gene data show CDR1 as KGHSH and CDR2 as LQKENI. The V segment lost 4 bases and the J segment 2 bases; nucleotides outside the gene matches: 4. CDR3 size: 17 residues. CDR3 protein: CASSRWTSGSNTGELFF. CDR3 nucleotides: TGTGCCAGCTCACGCTGGACTAGCGGGAGCAACACCGGGGAGCTGTTTTTT.

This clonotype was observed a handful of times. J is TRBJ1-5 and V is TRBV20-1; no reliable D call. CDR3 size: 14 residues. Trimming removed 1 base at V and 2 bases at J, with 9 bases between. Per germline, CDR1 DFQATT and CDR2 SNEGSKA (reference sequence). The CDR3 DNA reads TGCAGTGCTAGAGGTCTATCGGGCAATCAGCCCCAGCATTTT. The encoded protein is CSARGLSGNQPQHF.

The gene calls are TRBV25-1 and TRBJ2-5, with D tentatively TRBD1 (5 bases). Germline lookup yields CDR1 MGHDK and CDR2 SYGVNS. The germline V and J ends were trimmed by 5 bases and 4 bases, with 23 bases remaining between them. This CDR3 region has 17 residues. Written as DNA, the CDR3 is TGTGCCAGCAGTACCGGTAGGGGTAATCGTTACGGAGAGACCCAGTACTTC. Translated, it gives CASSTGRGNRYGETQYF.

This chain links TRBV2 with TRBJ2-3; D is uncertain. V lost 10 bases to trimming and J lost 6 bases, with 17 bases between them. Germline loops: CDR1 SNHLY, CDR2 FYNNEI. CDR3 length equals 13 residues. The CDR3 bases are TGTGCCACCGCCGCCTACTCCTATGATACGCAGTATTTT. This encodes CATAAYSYDTQYF.

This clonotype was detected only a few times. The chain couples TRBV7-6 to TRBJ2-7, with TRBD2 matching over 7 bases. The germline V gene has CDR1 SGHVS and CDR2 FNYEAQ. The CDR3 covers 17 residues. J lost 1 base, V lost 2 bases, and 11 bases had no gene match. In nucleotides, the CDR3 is TGTGCCAGCAGCTTAACTACTAGCGTTCTGGTGTCCTACGAGCAGTACTTC. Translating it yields CASSLTTSVLVSYEQYF. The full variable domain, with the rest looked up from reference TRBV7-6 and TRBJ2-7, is GAGVSQSPRYKVTKRGQDVALRCDPISGHVSLYWYRQALGQGPEFLTYFNYEAQQDKSGLPNDRFSAERPEGSISTLTIQRTEQRDSAMYRCASSLTTSVLVSYEQYFGPGTRLTVT.

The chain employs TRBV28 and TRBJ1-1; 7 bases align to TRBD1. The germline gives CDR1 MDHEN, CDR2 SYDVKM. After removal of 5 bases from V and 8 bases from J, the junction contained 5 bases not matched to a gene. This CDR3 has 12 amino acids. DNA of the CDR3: TGTGCCAGCAGTACCCGACAGGGAGAAGCTTTCTTT. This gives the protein CASSTRQGEAFF.

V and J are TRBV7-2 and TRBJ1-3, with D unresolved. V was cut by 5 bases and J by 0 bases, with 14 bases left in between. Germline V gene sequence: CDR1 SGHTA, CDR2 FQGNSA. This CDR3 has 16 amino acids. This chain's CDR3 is CASSPWSSSSGNTIYF. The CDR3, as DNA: TGTGCCAGCAGCCCCTGGTCCTCAAGCTCTGGAAACACCATATATTTT.

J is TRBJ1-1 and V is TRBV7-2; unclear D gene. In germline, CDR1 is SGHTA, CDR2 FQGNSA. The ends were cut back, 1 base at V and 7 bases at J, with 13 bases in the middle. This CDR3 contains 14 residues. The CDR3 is CASSLGPAQGEAFF. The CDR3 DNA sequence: TGTGCCAGCAGCTTAGGTCCCGCACAAGGTGAAGCTTTCTTT.

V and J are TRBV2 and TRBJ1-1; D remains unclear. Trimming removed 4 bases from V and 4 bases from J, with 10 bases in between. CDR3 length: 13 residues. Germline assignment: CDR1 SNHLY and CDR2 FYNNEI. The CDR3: CASSATRFTEAFF. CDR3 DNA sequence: TGTGCCAGCAGTGCAACACGGTTCACTGAAGCTTTCTTT.

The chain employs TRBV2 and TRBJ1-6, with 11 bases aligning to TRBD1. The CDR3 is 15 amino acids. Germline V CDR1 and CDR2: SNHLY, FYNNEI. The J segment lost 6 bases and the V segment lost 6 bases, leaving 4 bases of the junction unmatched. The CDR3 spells CASRDRGPGNSPLHF. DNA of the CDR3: TGTGCCAGCAGGGACAGGGGGCCCGGTAATTCACCCCTCCACTTT. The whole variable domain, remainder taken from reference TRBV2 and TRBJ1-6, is EPEVTQTPSHQVTQMGQEVILRCVPISNHLYFYWYRQILGQKVEFLVSFYNNEISEKSEIFDDQFSVERPDGSNFTLKIRSTKLEDSAMYFCASRDRGPGNSPLHFGNGTRLTVT.